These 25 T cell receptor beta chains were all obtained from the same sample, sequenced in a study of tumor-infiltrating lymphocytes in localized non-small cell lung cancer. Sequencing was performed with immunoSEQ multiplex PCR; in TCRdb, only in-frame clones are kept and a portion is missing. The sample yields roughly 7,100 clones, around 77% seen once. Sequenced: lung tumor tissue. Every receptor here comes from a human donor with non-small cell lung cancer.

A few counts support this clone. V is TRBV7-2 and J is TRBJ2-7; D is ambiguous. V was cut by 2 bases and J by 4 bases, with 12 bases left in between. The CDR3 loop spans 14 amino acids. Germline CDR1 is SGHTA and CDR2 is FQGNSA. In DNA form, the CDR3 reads TGTGCCAGCAGCTTAATCGCAGGTGATTACGAGCAGTACTTC. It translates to CASSLIAGDYEQYF.

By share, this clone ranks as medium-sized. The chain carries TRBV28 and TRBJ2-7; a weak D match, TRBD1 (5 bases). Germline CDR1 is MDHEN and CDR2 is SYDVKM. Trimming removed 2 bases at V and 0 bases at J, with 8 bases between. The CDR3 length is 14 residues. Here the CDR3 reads CASSLGAASYEQYF. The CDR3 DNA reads TGTGCCAGCAGTTTAGGGGCTGCCTCCTACGAGCAGTACTTC.

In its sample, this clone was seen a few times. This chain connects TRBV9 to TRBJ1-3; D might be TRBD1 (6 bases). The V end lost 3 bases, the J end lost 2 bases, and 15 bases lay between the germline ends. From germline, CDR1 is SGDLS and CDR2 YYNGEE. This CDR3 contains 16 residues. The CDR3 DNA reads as TGTGCCAGCAGCGCACGACGGGGGGCAACTGGAAACACCATATATTTT. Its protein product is CASSARRGATGNTIYF.

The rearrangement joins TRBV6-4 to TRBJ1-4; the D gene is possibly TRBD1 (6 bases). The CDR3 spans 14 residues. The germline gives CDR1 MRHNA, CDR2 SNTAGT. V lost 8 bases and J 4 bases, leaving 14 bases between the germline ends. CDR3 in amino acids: CASGFTGRNEKLFF. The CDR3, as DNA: TGTGCCAGCGGATTTACAGGGCGTAATGAAAAACTGTTTTTT.

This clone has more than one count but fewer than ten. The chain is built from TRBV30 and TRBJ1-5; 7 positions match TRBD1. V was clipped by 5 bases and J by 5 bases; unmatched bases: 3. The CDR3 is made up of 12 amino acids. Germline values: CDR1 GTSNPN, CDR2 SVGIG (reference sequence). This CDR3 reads CAWDRDDQPQHF. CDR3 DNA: TGTGCCTGGGACAGGGACGATCAGCCCCAGCATTTT. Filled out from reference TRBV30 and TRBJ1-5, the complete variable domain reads SQTIHQWPATLVQPVGSPLSLECTVEGTSNPNLYWYRQAAGRGLQLLFYSVGIGQISSEVPQNLSASRPQDRQFILSSKKLLLSDSGFYLCAWDRDDQPQHFGDGTRLSIL.

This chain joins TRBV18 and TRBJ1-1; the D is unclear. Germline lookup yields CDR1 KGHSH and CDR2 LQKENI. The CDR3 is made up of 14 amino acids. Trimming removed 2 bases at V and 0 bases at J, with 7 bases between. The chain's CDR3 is CASSPGSLNTEAFF. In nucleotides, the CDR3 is TGTGCCAGCTCACCAGGCAGTCTGAACACTGAAGCTTTCTTT.

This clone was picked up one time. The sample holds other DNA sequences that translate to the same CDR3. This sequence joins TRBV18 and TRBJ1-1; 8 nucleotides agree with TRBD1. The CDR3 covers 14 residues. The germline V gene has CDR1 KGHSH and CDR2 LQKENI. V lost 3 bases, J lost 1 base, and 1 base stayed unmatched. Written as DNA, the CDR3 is TGTGCCAGCTCACCGACAGGGGAGAACACTGAAGCTTTCTTT. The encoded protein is CASSPTGENTEAFF.

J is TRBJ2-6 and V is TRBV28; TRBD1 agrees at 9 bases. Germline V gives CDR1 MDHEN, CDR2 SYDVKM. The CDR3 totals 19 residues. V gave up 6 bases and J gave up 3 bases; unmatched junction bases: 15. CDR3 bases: TGTGCCAGCAGCCCCTGGATGGGACAGGGTTATGATGGGGCCAACGTCCTGACTTTC. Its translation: CASSPWMGQGYDGANVLTF.

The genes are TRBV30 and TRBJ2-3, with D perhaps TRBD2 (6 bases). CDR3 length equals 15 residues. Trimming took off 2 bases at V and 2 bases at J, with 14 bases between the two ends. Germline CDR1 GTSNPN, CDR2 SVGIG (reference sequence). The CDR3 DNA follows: TGTGCCTGGAGTCGGGTCGGGGGATCCACAGATACGCAGTATTTT. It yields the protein CAWSRVGGSTDTQYF. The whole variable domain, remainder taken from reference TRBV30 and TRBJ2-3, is SQTIHQWPATLVQPVGSPLSLECTVEGTSNPNLYWYRQAAGRGLQLLFYSVGIGQISSEVPQNLSASRPQDRQFILSSKKLLLSDSGFYLCAWSRVGGSTDTQYFGPGTRLTVL.

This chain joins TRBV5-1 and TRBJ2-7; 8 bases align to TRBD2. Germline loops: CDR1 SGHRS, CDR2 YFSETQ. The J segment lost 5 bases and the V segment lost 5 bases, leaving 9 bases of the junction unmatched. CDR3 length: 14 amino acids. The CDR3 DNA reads TGCGCCAGCAGAATTAGCGGGATCCCCGACGAGCAGTACTTC. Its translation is CASRISGIPDEQYF.

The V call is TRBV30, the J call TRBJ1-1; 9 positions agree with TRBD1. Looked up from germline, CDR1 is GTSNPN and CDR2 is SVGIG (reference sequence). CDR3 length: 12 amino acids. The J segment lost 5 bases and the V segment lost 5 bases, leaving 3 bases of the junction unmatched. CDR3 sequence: CAWGQGTTEAFF. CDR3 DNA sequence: TGTGCCTGGGGACAGGGGACAACTGAAGCTTTCTTT.

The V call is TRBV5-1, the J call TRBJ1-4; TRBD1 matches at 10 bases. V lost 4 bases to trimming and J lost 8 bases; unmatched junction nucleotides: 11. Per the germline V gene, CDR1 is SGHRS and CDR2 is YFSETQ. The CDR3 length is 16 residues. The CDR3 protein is CASSRGGGTGDEKLFF. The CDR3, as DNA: TGCGCCAGCAGCCGGGGAGGTGGGACAGGGGACGAAAAACTGTTTTTT.

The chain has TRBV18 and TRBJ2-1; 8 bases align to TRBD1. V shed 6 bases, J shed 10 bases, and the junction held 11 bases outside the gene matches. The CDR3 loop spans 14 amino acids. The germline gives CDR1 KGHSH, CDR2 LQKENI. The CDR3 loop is CASSLDRESGEQFF. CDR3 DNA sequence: TGTGCCAGCTCGCTGGACAGGGAAAGTGGAGAGCAGTTCTTC.

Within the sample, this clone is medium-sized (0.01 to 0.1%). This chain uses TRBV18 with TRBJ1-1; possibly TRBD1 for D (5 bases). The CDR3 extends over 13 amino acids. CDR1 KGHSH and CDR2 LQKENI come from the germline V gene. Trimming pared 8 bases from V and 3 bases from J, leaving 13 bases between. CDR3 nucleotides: TGTGCCAGCCAAGACGGGGGGGACACTGAAGCTTTCTTT. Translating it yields CASQDGGDTEAFF.

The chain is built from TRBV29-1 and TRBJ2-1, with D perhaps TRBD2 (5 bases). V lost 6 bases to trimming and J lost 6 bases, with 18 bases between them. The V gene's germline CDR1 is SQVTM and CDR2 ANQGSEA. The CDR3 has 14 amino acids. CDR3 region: CSVVDYSDRNEQFF. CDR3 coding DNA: TGCAGCGTGGTTGACTACTCAGACCGCAATGAGCAGTTCTTC.

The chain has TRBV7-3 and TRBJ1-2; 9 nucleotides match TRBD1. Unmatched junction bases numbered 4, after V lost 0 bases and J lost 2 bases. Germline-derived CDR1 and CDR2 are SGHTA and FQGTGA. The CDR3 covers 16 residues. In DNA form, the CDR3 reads TGTGCCAGCAGCTTAACCCCGGGGACAGGGAACTATGGCTACACCTTC. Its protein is CASSLTPGTGNYGYTF. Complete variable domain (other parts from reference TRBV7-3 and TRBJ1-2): GAGVSQTPSNKVTEKGKYVELRCDPISGHTALYWYRQSLGQGPEFLIYFQGTGAADDSGLPNDRFFAVRPEGSVSTLKIQRTERGDSAVYLCASSLTPGTGNYGYTFGSGTRLTVV.

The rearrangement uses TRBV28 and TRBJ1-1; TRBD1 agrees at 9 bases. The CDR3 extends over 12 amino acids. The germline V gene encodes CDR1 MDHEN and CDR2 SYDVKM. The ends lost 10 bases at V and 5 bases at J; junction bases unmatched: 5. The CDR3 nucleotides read TGTGCCACCGGGACAGGGAGGACTGAAGCTTTCTTT. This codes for CATGTGRTEAFF. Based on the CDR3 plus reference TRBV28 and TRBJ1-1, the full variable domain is DVKVTQSSRYLVKRTGEKVFLECVQDMDHENMFWYRQDPGLGLRLIYFSYDVKMKEKGDIPEGYSVSREKKERFSLILESASTNQTSMYLCATGTGRTEAFFGQGTRLTVV.

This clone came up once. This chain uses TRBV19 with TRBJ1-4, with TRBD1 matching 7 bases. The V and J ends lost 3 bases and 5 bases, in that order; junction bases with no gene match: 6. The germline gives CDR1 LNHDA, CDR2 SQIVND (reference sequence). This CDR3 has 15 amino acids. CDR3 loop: CASSITKGANEKLFF. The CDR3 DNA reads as TGTGCCAGTAGTATTACGAAGGGGGCAAATGAAAAACTGTTTTTT.

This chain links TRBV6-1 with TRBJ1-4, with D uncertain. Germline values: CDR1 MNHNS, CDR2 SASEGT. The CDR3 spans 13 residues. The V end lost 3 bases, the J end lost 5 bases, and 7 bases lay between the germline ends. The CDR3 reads CASSDGNNEKLFF. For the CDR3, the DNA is TGTGCCAGCAGTGACGGGAACAATGAAAAACTGTTTTTT.

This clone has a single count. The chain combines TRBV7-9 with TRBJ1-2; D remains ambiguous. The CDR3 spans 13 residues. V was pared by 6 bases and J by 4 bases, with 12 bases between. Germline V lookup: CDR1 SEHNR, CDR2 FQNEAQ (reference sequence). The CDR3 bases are TGTGCCAGCAGTCTGAATCCTGGCTATGGCTACACCTTC. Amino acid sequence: CASSLNPGYGYTF.

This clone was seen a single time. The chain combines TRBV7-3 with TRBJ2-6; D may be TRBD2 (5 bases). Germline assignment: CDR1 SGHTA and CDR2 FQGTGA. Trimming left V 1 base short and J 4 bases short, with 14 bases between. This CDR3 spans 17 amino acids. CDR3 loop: CASSLREIAFGANVLTF. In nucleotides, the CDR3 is TGTGCCAGCAGCTTAAGGGAGATAGCGTTCGGGGCCAACGTCCTGACTTTC.

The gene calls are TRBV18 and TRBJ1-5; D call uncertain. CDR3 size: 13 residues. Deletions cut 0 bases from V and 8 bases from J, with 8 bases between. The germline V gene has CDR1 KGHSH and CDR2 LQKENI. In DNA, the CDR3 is TGTGCCAGCTCACCACCGTCGGAGGAGCCCCAGCATTTT. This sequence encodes CASSPPSEEPQHF. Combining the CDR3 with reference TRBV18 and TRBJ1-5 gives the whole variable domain NAGVMQNPRHLVRRRGQEARLRCSPMKGHSHVYWYRQLPEEGLKFMVYLQKENIIDESGMPKERFSAEFPKEGPSILRIQQVVRGDSAAYFCASSPPSEEPQHFGDGTRLSIL.

Written as DNA, the CDR3 is TGCAGTGCGCTTGGGGTCGGACAGTACTTC. This encodes CSALGVGQYF. This rearrangement joins TRBV20-1 to TRBJ2-5, with D hard to call. Germline CDR1 DFQATT, CDR2 SNEGSKA (reference sequence). CDR3 length: 10 residues. The V gene lost 6 bases and the J gene lost 11 bases, with 13 bases spanning the gap.

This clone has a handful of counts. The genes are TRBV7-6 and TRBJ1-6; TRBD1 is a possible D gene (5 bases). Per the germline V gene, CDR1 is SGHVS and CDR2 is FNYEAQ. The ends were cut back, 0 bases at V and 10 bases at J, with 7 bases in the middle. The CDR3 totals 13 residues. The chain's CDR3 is CASSLARDSPLHF. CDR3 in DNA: TGTGCCAGCAGCTTAGCCAGGGACTCACCCCTCCACTTT.

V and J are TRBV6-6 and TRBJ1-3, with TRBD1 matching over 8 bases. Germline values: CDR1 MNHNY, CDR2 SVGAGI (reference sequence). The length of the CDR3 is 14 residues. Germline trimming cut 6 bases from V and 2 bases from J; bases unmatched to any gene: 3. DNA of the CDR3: TGTGCCAGCAGAGAACAGGGGGCTGGAAACACCATATATTTT. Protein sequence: CASREQGAGNTIYF.